A single sample gave rise to the 9 T cell receptor beta chains below, sequenced in a study of T cell clonotyping in hematopoietic cell transplantation (dated by TCRdb to the early 2020s). Libraries were built with the immunoSEQ multiplex PCR assay. Not all clones reach the TCRdb copy of this immuneACCESS table, which keeps in-frame sequences only. Checked studies attribute under half of the gap to unresolved V genes and leave the rest unexplained. This sample lists roughly 14,000 clones; 80% to 90% were detected once. The leading ten clones occupy 4% to 5.5% of the sample. The sequencing sample was made of peripheral blood mononuclear cells. The receptor source for this set is a woman aged 40 to 49 in good health. Some clones in this sample may be carry-over from other donors' samples.

The rearrangement uses TRBV27 and TRBJ2-7; TRBD2 is a possible D gene (5 bases). The V gene's germline CDR1 is MNHEY and CDR2 SMNVEV (reference sequence). Trimming took 2 bases from V and 3 from J, leaving 14 bases between them. The CDR3 contains 15 residues. This chain's CDR3 is CASSLTPGLVYEQYF. The CDR3 DNA follows: TGTGCCAGCAGTTTAACCCCTGGACTTGTCTACGAGCAGTACTTC.

J is TRBJ2-1 and V is TRBV11-3, with 7 nucleotides matching TRBD2. Germline V gene sequence: CDR1 SGHNT, CDR2 YENEEA. Trimming took 2 bases from V and 10 from J; bases not matched to a gene: 8. The CDR3 is made up of 14 amino acids. CDR3 sequence: CASSLKASGREQFF. DNA for the CDR3: TGTGCCAGCAGCTTAAAAGCTAGCGGCAGGGAGCAGTTCTTC. The full variable domain, completed using reference TRBV11-3 and TRBJ2-1, is EAGVVQSPRYKIIEKKQPVAFWCNPISGHNTLYWYLQNLGQGPELLIRYENEEAVDDSQLPKDRFSAERLKGVDSTLKIQPAELGDSAVYLCASSLKASGREQFFGPGTRLTVL.

V usage is TRBV6-1 and J usage is TRBJ2-2, with D possibly TRBD2 on 5 matching bases. Germline loops: CDR1 MNHNS, CDR2 SASEGT. Trimming left V 0 bases short and J 8 bases short, with 19 bases between. The CDR3 runs 17 residues. For the CDR3, the DNA is TGTGCCAGCAGTGAAGCTGGGGTCGCTAGCCCTACAGGGGAGCTGTTTTTT. This codes for CASSEAGVASPTGELFF.

This chain joins TRBV2 and TRBJ2-2, with D possibly being TRBD1 (5 bases). Per germline, CDR1 SNHLY and CDR2 FYNNEI. The V end was cut by 3 bases, the J end by 6 bases, with 5 bases between. CDR3 size: 12 residues. The CDR3 DNA sequence: TGTGCCAGCAGTGACAGGGCCGGGGAGCTGTTTTTT. Translation: CASSDRAGELFF.

This clone was counted between two and nine times. The chain carries TRBV4-3 and TRBJ1-3, with D possibly being TRBD1 (6 bases). The CDR3 runs to 16 residues. Between the trimmed V and J ends, which lost 5 bases and 3 bases, there was a span of 17 bases. Germline values: CDR1 LGHNA, CDR2 YSLEER. The CDR3 here is CASSENRATLGNTIYF. The CDR3, as DNA: TGCGCCAGCAGCGAAAACAGGGCAACACTTGGAAACACCATATATTTT.

The chain couples TRBV2 to TRBJ1-2; D possibly corresponds to TRBD1 (5 bases). Germline CDR1 SNHLY, CDR2 FYNNEI. The V end lost 5 bases, the J end lost 0 bases, and 10 bases lay between the germline ends. This CDR3 is 14 amino acids long. For the CDR3, the DNA is TGTGCCAGCAGTTATTCAGGGTCTAACTATGGCTACACCTTC. This sequence encodes CASSYSGSNYGYTF.

This sequence joins TRBV30 and TRBJ1-5; TRBD1 matches 7 bases. CDR1 and CDR2 from the germline V gene are GTSNPN and SVGIG (reference sequence). V shed 4 bases, J shed 2 bases, and the junction held 5 bases outside the gene matches. The CDR3 length is 14 residues. The CDR3 DNA reads as TGTGCCTGGAACAGGGACAGCGGCAATCAGCCCCAGCATTTT. Amino acid sequence: CAWNRDSGNQPQHF.

This rearrangement joins TRBV4-1 to TRBJ2-1; TRBD1 matches 7 bases. Losses at the gene ends were 0 bases for V and 6 bases for J; bases not matched to a gene: 8. Looked up from germline, CDR1 is MGHRA and CDR2 is YSYEKL. CDR3 length: 16 residues. CDR3 in DNA: TGCGCCAGCAGCCAAGATATCCGGGACAGCTGCAATGAGCAGTTCTTC. Residues: CASSQDIRDSCNEQFF.

This clone was picked up one time. This chain links TRBV25-1 with TRBJ1-1, with a tentative D call TRBD1 (6 bases). V lost 2 bases, J lost 1 base, and 17 bases lay in between. Per the germline V gene, CDR1 is MGHDK and CDR2 is SYGVNS. This CDR3 spans 17 amino acids. As DNA, the CDR3 is TGTGCCAGCAGTGAAAGGGGGGGCGAGTTAGGGAACACTGAAGCTTTCTTT. Translated, it gives CASSERGGELGNTEAFF.